The next 32 T cell receptor beta chains were all read from a single sample in a study of response to subunit inactivated influenza vaccine. TCRdb passed the RT-PCR reads through MiXCR, listing each CDR3 protein once. This table has fewer than 600,000 distinct CDR3 sequences, less than 7.5% appearing once. The sequencing here drew on PBMCs from blood, taken less than 25 months after vaccination. These receptors were collected from a man in his fifties or sixties who received an inactivated influenza vaccine.

The V and J genes are TRBV29-1 and TRBJ2-7, with 10 bases aligning to TRBD2. V was pared by 0 bases and J by 5 bases, with 13 bases of the junction left unmatched. Germline V gives CDR1 SQVTM, CDR2 ANQGSEA. The CDR3 length is 17 residues. CDR3 residues: CSVEDELGSGRWNEQYF. The CDR3 DNA is TGCAGCGTTGAAGATGAGTTGGGTAGCGGGAGGTGGAACGAGCAGTACTTC.

This clonotype has more than one count but fewer than ten. The chain is built from TRBV29-1 and TRBJ1-3; a weak D match, TRBD1 (5 bases). The CDR3 loop spans 16 amino acids. Deletions cut 4 bases from V and 2 bases from J, with 18 bases between. Germline loops: CDR1 SQVTM, CDR2 ANQGSEA. This CDR3 is CSVGGREELAGNTIYF. The CDR3 DNA follows: TGCAGCGTTGGCGGCAGGGAGGAACTGGCTGGAAACACCATATATTTT.

The CDR3 bases are TGCGCCAGCAGCTTGGAGGGGTACACCGGGGAGCTGTTTTTT. Amino acid sequence: CASSLEGYTGELFF. This rearrangement joins TRBV5-1 to TRBJ2-2; tentative D call: TRBD1 (5 bases). Trimming stripped 0 bases from V and 3 bases from J, with 6 bases between. The CDR3 is 14 residues long. CDR1 is SGHRS and CDR2 is YFSETQ in the germline V gene.

Only a few counts were recorded for this clonotype. The J gene is TRBJ2-2, the V gene TRBV7-9, with D possibly matching TRBD1 (5 bases). The CDR3 has 14 residues. The V end lost 4 bases, the J end lost 3 bases, and 9 bases lay between the germline ends. Germline CDR1 reads SEHNR; CDR2 reads FQNEAQ (reference sequence). In DNA, the CDR3 is TGTGCCAGCAGCTCTATCAGGGACACCGGGGAGCTGTTTTTT. Encoded protein: CASSSIRDTGELFF. Based on the CDR3 plus reference TRBV7-9 and TRBJ2-2, the full variable domain is DTGVSQNPRHKITKRGQNVTFRCDPISEHNRLYWYRQTLGQGPEFLTYFQNEAQLEKSRLLSDRFSAERPKGSFSTLEIQRTEQGDSAMYLCASSSIRDTGELFFGEGSRLTVL.

This clonotype came up many times. This chain connects TRBV5-1 to TRBJ2-7, with 9 bases identical to TRBD1. The V gene end was trimmed by 4 bases and the J gene end by 3 bases; junction bases not matched to a gene: 8. CDR3 length: 15 amino acids. Germline V lookup: CDR1 SGHRS, CDR2 YFSETQ. The chain's CDR3 is CASSKGQGQGYEQYF. The CDR3 nucleotides read TGCGCCAGCAGCAAGGGACAGGGACAAGGCTACGAGCAGTACTTC. The full variable domain, its missing parts supplied by reference TRBV5-1 and TRBJ2-7, is KAGVTQTPRYLIKTRGQQVTLSCSPISGHRSVSWYQQTPGQGLQFLFEYFSETQRNKGNFPGRFSGRQFSNSRSEMNVSTLELGDSALYLCASSKGQGQGYEQYFGPGTRLTVT.

This clonotype was seen only a few times. The chain links TRBV27 to TRBJ2-3, with 14 positions matching TRBD2. With 6 bases clipped from V and 4 bases from J, the junction kept 21 bases outside the gene matches. The CDR3 has 21 amino acids. Germline V gene lookup returns CDR1 MNHEY and CDR2 SMNVEV (reference sequence). DNA of the CDR3: TGTGCCAGCAGCACAACACGACCGGGACTAGCGGGGGATAAGCCGGCAGATACGCAGTATTTT. Its translation: CASSTTRPGLAGDKPADTQYF.

The J gene is TRBJ1-2, the V gene TRBV12-3 or TRBV12-4, with D possibly being TRBD1 (6 bases). Trimming shortened V by 3 bases and J by 6 bases, and 14 bases separated the two germline ends. The CDR3 spans 14 residues. CDR3 DNA: TGTGCCAGCAGTTTGGACAGCCCGCGCCATGGCTACACCTTC. Amino acids: CASSLDSPRHGYTF.

This chain joins TRBV5-5 and TRBJ2-3, with D perhaps TRBD1 or TRBD2 (5 bases each). Germline loops: CDR1 SGHKS, CDR2 YYEKEE (reference sequence). The CDR3 totals 16 residues. V was trimmed by 1 base and J by 1 base, leaving 13 bases between them. CDR3 nucleotide sequence: TGTGCCAGCAGCTTGATAAAGGGGAGCGGCACAGATACGCAGTATTTT. It specifies CASSLIKGSGTDTQYF.

The rearrangement links TRBV9 to TRBJ2-1, with 7 nucleotides matching TRBD2. Germline V CDR1 and CDR2: SGDLS, YYNGEE. With 1 base clipped from V and 1 base from J, the junction kept 5 bases outside the gene matches. The CDR3 has 16 amino acids. CDR3 DNA sequence: TGTGCCAGCAGCGTAACTAGCGTGGGGTCCTACAATGAGCAGTTCTTC. The encoded protein is CASSVTSVGSYNEQFF.

Concerning this clonotype itself: A much more abundant neighbour one base away suggests this may be a read error. The V gene is TRBV12-3 or TRBV12-4, the J gene TRBJ2-3; maybe TRBD2 (5 bases). The CDR3 spans 14 residues. The CDR3 loop reads CARSSPPGADTQYF. The CDR3 bases are TGTGCCCGCAGTTCACCCCCCGGGGCAGATACGCAGTATTTT.

This clonotype was detected many times. The CDR3 loop reads CASSFAAGDQPQHF. CDR3 in DNA: TGTGCCAGCAGCTTTGCGGCGGGCGATCAGCCCCAGCATTTT. The chain is built from TRBV5-6 and TRBJ1-5; D is undetermined. Germline loops: CDR1 SGHDT, CDR2 YYEEEE. The CDR3 has 14 amino acids. V was shortened by 2 bases and J by 5 bases, with 11 bases between the two germline ends. The complete variable domain, with remaining parts taken from reference TRBV5-6 and TRBJ1-5, reads DAGVTQSPTHLIKTRGQQVTLRCSPKSGHDTVSWYQQALGQGPQFIFQYYEEEERQRGNFPDRFSGHQFPNYSSELNVNALLLGDSALYLCASSFAAGDQPQHFGDGTRLSIL.

This clonotype was counted ten times or more. The chain combines TRBV3-1 with TRBJ2-5; the D is unclear. The germline CDR1 and CDR2 sequences are LGHDT and YNNKEL (reference sequence). This CDR3 contains 15 residues. V lost 2 bases and J lost 4, with 14 bases in between. Here the CDR3 reads CASSQSTGAGETQYF. The DNA for the CDR3 is TGTGCCAGCAGCCAATCAACGGGTGCAGGAGAGACCCAGTACTTC.

The rearrangement uses TRBV6-1 and TRBJ1-6, with no clear D. The germline V gene has CDR1 MNHNS and CDR2 SASEGT. V shed 3 bases and J shed 8 bases, with 8 bases lying between them. The CDR3 spans 13 residues. CDR3: CASSERRDSPLHF. In nucleotides, the CDR3 is TGTGCCAGCAGTGAGCGGAGGGATTCACCCCTCCACTTT.

This clonotype has a handful of counts. The chain is built from TRBV27 and TRBJ2-2, with D tentatively TRBD1 or TRBD2 (5 bases each). The CDR3 runs 16 residues. Germline V gene sequence: CDR1 MNHEY, CDR2 SMNVEV (reference sequence). V was pared by 4 bases and J by 4 bases, with 16 bases between. CDR3 loop: CASSYGDFRGTGELFF. CDR3 bases: TGTGCCAGCAGTTACGGGGATTTTAGGGGCACCGGGGAGCTGTTTTTT.

This clonotype was picked up a small number of times. The rearrangement joins TRBV20-1 to TRBJ2-5; D may match TRBD1 or TRBD2 (5 bases each). The CDR3 contains 15 residues. Trimming cost V 6 bases and J 2 bases, with 19 bases left between them. CDR1 and CDR2 (germline): DFQATT, SNEGSKA (reference sequence). CDR3 region: CSADRTRRSQETQYF. The CDR3 region has the DNA TGCAGTGCCGATCGGACACGGAGGAGTCAAGAGACCCAGTACTTC.

This clonotype was found a few times. This chain links TRBV7-2 with TRBJ2-1; 11 nucleotides agree with TRBD2. CDR3 length: 15 amino acids. V lost 4 bases to trimming and J lost 2 bases; unmatched junction nucleotides: 1. Germline V gene lookup returns CDR1 SGHTA and CDR2 FQGNSA. CDR3 loop: CASSSGLAAYNEQFF. CDR3 sequence (DNA): TGTGCCAGCAGCTCGGGACTAGCGGCCTACAATGAGCAGTTCTTC.

This clonotype has a count of ten or more. The V and J genes are TRBV29-1 and TRBJ2-5; the D gene could be TRBD1 or TRBD2 (6 bases each). The germline V gene has CDR1 SQVTM and CDR2 ANQGSEA. CDR3 length equals 12 residues. The ends were cut back, 4 bases at V and 9 bases at J, with 15 bases in the middle. The CDR3 bases are TGCAGCGTTGGTGGGGGGCTCGATTCCCAGTACTTC. Its translation: CSVGGGLDSQYF.

This clonotype was picked up a small number of times. V is TRBV9 and J is TRBJ1-1; D call uncertain. Trimming removed 0 bases at V and 2 bases at J, with 11 bases between. CDR1 is SGDLS and CDR2 is YYNGEE in the germline V gene. There are 15 residues in the CDR3. Here the CDR3 DNA reads TGTGCCAGCAGCGTAGGAGTCGCCAAAAACACTGAAGCTTTCTTT. It is translated as CASSVGVAKNTEAFF. The full variable domain, its missing parts supplied by reference TRBV9 and TRBJ1-1, is DSGVTQTPKHLITATGQRVTLRCSPRSGDLSVYWYQQSLDQGLQFLIQYYNGEERAKGNILERFSAQQFPDLHSELNLSSLELGDSALYFCASSVGVAKNTEAFFGQGTRLTVV.

This rearrangement joins TRBV6-5 to TRBJ2-5; 9 bases agree with TRBD2. The trim removed 2 bases at V and 0 bases at J, leaving 4 bases unmatched. Germline V gene sequence: CDR1 MNHEY, CDR2 SVGAGI. The CDR3 is made up of 16 amino acids. The CDR3 protein is CASSYDASGDQETQYF. The CDR3 nucleotides are TGTGCCAGCAGTTACGATGCTAGCGGGGACCAAGAGACCCAGTACTTC.

The V call is TRBV4-2, the J call TRBJ1-1, with D unclear. The CDR3 totals 14 residues. Germline V gene lookup returns CDR1 LGHNA and CDR2 YNFKEQ. Deletions cut 0 bases from V and 1 base from J, with 6 bases between. Here the CDR3 DNA reads TGTGCCAGCAGCCAAGAGGCGGCGAACACTGAAGCTTTCTTT. It codes for CASSQEAANTEAFF.

V and J are TRBV6-1 and TRBJ2-1, with 10 bases identical to TRBD2. V trimming: 4 bases; J trimming: 8 bases; junction bases outside the gene matches: 8. Germline assignment: CDR1 MNHNS and CDR2 SASEGT. The CDR3 has 15 residues. CDR3 region: CASSVSAGGGDEQFF. Here the CDR3 DNA reads TGTGCCAGCAGTGTATCAGCGGGGGGGGGTGATGAGCAGTTCTTC.

The rearrangement joins TRBV7-9 to TRBJ1-1; 7 nucleotides match TRBD1. Per germline, CDR1 SEHNR and CDR2 FQNEAQ (reference sequence). The CDR3 runs to 14 residues. Losses at the gene ends were 5 bases for V and 1 base for J; bases not matched to a gene: 4. CDR3 sequence (DNA): TGTGCCAGCAGCCAACACAGGGGGAACACTGAAGCTTTCTTT. This encodes CASSQHRGNTEAFF.

This clonotype was seen ten or more times. This rearrangement joins TRBV12-3 or TRBV12-4 to TRBJ2-7; possible D gene TRBD1, 5 bases. This CDR3 spans 13 amino acids. Trimming removed 3 bases from V and 6 bases from J, with 12 bases in between. CDR3 in amino acids: CASSLGQGAEQYF. In nucleotides, the CDR3 is TGTGCCAGCAGTTTGGGGCAGGGCGCCGAGCAGTACTTC.

This clonotype was counted at least ten times. With a much larger clone just one base away, this may be a read error. This chain links TRBV20-1 with TRBJ2-1, with no clear D. The CDR3 sequence is 9 residues long. Trimming removed 5 bases from V and 9 bases from J, with 5 bases in between. Looked up from germline, CDR1 is DFQATT and CDR2 is SNEGSKA (reference sequence). CDR3 sequence (DNA): TGCAGTGCTGGGGTTGAGCAGTTCTTC. It specifies CSAGVEQFF.

In this sample, this clonotype turned up a few times. The J gene is TRBJ1-5, the V gene TRBV7-2, with 9 bases lining up with TRBD1. V was pared by 5 bases and J by 8 bases, with 7 bases of the junction left unmatched. Germline CDR1 is SGHTA and CDR2 is FQGNSA. The CDR3 has 14 amino acids. Written as DNA, the CDR3 is TGTGCCAGCAGCAGGACAGGGGAGTTAGAGCCCCAGCATTTT. Translating it yields CASSRTGELEPQHF.

This clonotype has a count of ten or more. CDR3 DNA sequence: TGTGCCAGCAGTGAAGTAACTAGCAGCACAGATACGCAGTATTTT. Residues: CASSEVTSSTDTQYF. This chain uses TRBV6-1 with TRBJ2-3; D perhaps matches TRBD2 (6 bases). Per the germline V gene, CDR1 is MNHNS and CDR2 is SASEGT. V lost 1 base and J lost 0, with 8 bases in between. The CDR3 totals 15 residues.

At least ten counts were recorded for this clonotype. V gene TRBV20-1 combines with J gene TRBJ2-7; no firm D call. Trimming took 6 bases from V and 2 from J, leaving 14 bases between them. The length of the CDR3 is 13 residues. Germline-derived CDR1 and CDR2 are DFQATT and SNEGSKA (reference sequence). The CDR3 sequence is CSAVASTAYEQYF. In DNA, the CDR3 is TGCAGTGCGGTAGCTAGTACAGCCTACGAGCAGTACTTC.

This clonotype was picked up many times. This rearrangement joins TRBV7-8 to TRBJ1-6; D uncertain. Trimming left V 6 bases short and J 3 bases short, with 9 bases between. CDR1 is SGHVS, CDR2 FQNEAQ, per germline. This CDR3 region has 14 residues. CDR3 amino acids: CASRSSSYNSPLHF. CDR3 in DNA: TGTGCCAGCAGAAGCTCCAGCTATAATTCACCCCTCCACTTT.

Only a few counts were recorded for this clonotype. This chain links TRBV20-1 with TRBJ1-5; perhaps TRBD1 as D (6 bases). The CDR3 runs 16 residues. V dropped 4 bases and J dropped 4 bases, with 20 bases sitting between them. Germline V gene sequence: CDR1 DFQATT, CDR2 SNEGSKA (reference sequence). CDR3 sequence: CSAINVAGVKNQPQHF. The CDR3 DNA reads TGCAGTGCTATCAACGTGGCAGGGGTTAAAAATCAGCCCCAGCATTTT.

Comment on this clonotype: This may be a read error: a much more frequent sequence differs by one nucleotide. V usage is TRBV7-8 and J usage is TRBJ2-7, with D unclear. The CDR3 extends over 14 amino acids. Germline V gene sequence: CDR1 SGHVS, CDR2 FQNEAQ. V was pared by 3 bases and J by 5 bases, with 14 bases between. The CDR3 reads CASSLGRQSDEQYF. The CDR3 region has the DNA TGTGCCAGCAGCTTGGGCCGTCAGTCTGACGAGCAGTACTTC.

This chain joins TRBV20-1 and TRBJ2-2, with D unclear. The CDR3 loop spans 14 amino acids. The V end was cut by 1 base, the J end by 3 bases, with 9 bases between. Germline V gene lookup returns CDR1 DFQATT and CDR2 SNEGSKA (reference sequence). The CDR3 DNA sequence: TGCAGTGCTAGAGCCGGGTCCCACACCGGGGAGCTGTTTTTT. Its translation: CSARAGSHTGELFF.

In its sample, this clonotype was seen many times. The chain employs TRBV12-3 or TRBV12-4 and TRBJ2-3, with TRBD1 as a possible D gene (6 bases). V shed 3 bases and J shed 3 bases, with 7 bases lying between them. The CDR3 length is 13 residues. The CDR3 DNA reads as TGTGCCAGCAGTTTGAGGGGGACAGATACGCAGTATTTT. It yields the protein CASSLRGTDTQYF.